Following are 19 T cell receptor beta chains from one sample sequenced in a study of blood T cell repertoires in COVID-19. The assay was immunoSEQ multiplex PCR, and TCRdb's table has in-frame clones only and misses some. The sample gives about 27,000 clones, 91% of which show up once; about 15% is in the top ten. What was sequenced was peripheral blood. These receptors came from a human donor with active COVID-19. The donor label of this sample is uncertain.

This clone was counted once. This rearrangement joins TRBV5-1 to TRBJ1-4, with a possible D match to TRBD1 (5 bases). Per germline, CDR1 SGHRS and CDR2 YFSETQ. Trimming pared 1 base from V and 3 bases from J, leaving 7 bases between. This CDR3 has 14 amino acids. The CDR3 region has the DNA TGCGCCAGCAGCTTGACAGGTCCTAATGAAAAACTGTTTTTT. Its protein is CASSLTGPNEKLFF.

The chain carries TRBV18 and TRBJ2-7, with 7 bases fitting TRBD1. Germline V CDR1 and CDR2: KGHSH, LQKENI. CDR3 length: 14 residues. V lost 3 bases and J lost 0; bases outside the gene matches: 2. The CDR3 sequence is CASSPDRSSYEQYF. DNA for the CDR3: TGTGCCAGCTCACCGGACAGGTCCTCCTACGAGCAGTACTTC.

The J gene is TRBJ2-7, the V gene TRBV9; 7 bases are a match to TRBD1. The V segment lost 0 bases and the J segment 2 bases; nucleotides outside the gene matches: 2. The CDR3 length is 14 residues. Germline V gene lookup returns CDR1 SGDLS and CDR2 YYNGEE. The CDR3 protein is CASSVGQGTYEQYF. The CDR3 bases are TGTGCCAGCAGCGTAGGACAGGGAACCTACGAGCAGTACTTC.

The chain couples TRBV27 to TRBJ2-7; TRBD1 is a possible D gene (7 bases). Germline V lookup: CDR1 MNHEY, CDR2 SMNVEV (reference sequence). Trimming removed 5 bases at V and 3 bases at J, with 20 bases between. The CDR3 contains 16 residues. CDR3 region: CASSPSQGEAFYEQYF. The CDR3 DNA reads TGTGCCAGCAGTCCCTCGCAGGGGGAGGCTTTCTACGAGCAGTACTTC.

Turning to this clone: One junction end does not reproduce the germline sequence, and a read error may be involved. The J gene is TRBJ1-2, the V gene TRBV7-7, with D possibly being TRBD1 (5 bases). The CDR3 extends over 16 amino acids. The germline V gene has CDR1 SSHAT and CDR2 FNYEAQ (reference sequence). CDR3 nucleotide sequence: TGTGCTAGCAGCTGCGGGACGGAGGAAACTAACTATGGCTACACCTTC. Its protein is CASSCGTEETNYGYTF.

CDR3 sequence (DNA): TGTGCCAGCTCGCCGCCCGAGAGGCCGGGCAATGAGCAGTTCTTC. Translating gives CASSPPERPGNEQFF. The rearrangement uses TRBV18 and TRBJ2-1; D unclear. The ends were cut back, 6 bases at V and 6 bases at J, with 18 bases in the middle. This CDR3 contains 15 residues. The germline CDR1 and CDR2 sequences are KGHSH and LQKENI.

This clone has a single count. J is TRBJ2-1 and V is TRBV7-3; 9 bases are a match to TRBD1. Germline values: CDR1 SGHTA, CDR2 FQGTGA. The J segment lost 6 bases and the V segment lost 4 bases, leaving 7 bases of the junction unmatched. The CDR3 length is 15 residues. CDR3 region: CASSSVTGGINEQFF. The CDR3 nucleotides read TGTGCCAGCAGCTCAGTGACAGGGGGAATCAATGAGCAGTTCTTC. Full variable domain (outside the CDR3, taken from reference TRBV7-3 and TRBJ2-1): GAGVSQTPSNKVTEKGKYVELRCDPISGHTALYWYRQSLGQGPEFLIYFQGTGAADDSGLPNDRFFAVRPEGSVSTLKIQRTERGDSAVYLCASSSVTGGINEQFFGPGTRLTVL.

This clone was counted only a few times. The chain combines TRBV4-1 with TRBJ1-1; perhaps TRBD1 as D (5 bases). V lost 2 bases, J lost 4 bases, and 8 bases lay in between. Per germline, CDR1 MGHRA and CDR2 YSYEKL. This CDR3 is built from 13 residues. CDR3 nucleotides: TGCGCCAGCAGCCAATTGGGGGGCACTGAAGCTTTCTTT. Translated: CASSQLGGTEAFF.

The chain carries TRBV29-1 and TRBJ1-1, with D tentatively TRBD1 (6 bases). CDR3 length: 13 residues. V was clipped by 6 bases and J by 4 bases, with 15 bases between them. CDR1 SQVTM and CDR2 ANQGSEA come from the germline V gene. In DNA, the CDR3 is TGCAGCGTAGGCCCCAGGGGCGGCACTGAAGCTTTCTTT. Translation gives CSVGPRGGTEAFF.

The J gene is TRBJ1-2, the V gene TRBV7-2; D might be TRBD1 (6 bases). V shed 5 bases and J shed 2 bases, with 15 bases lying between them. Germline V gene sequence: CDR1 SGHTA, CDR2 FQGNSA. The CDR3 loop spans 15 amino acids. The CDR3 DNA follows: TGTGCCAGCAGCCCCCAAACAGGGAAAAACTATGGCTACACCTTC. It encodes CASSPQTGKNYGYTF.

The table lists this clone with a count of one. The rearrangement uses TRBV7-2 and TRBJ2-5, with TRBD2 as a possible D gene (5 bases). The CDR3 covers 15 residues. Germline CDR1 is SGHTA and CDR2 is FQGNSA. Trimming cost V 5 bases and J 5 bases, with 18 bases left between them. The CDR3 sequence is CASSPEGLPPETQYF. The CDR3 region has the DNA TGTGCCAGCAGCCCAGAGGGCCTCCCCCCGGAGACCCAGTACTTC.

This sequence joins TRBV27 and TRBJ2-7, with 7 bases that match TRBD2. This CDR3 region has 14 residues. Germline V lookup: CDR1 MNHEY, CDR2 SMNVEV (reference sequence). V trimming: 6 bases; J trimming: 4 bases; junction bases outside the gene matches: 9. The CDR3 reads CASRLGEGIYEQYF. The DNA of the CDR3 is TGTGCCAGCAGGTTGGGGGAGGGTATTTACGAGCAGTACTTC.

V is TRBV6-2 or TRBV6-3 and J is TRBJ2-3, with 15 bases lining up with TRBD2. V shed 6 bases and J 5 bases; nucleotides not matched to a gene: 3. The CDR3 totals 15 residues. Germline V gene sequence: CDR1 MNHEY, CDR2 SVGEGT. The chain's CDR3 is CASSEGLAGGDTQYF. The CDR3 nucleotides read TGTGCCAGCAGCGAGGGACTAGCGGGGGGAGATACGCAGTATTTT.

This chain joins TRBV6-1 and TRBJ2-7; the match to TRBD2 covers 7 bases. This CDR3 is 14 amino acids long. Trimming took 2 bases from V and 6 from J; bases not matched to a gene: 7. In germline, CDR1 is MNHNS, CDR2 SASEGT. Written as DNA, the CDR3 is TGTGCCAGCAGTGAAAGGGCGGGAGCCGGCGAGCAGTACTTC. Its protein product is CASSERAGAGEQYF.

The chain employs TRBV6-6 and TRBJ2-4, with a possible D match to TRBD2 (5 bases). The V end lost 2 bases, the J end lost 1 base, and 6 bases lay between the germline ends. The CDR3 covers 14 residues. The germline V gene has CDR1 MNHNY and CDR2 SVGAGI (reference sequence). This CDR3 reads CASSYREAKNIQYF. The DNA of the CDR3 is TGTGCCAGCAGTTACAGGGAGGCCAAAAACATTCAGTACTTC.

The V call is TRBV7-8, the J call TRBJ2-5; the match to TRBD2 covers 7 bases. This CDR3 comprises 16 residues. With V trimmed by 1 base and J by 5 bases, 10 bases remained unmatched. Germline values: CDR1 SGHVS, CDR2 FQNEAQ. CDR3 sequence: CASSLERTSGGETQYF. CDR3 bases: TGTGCCAGCAGCTTAGAGAGGACTAGTGGGGGGGAGACCCAGTACTTC.

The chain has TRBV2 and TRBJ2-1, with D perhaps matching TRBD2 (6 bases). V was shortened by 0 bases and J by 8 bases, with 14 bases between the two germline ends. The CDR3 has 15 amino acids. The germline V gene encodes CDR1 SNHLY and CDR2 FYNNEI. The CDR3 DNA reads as TGTGCCAGCAGTGAAGCGTCTAGCCCGGGGGATGAGCAGTTCTTC. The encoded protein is CASSEASSPGDEQFF.

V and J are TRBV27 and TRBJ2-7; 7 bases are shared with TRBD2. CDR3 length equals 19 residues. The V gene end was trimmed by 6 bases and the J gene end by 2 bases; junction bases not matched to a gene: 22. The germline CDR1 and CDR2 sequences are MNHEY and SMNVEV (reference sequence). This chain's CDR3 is CASRKNPGGYRGAPYEQYF. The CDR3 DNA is TGTGCCAGCAGAAAAAACCCGGGGGGTTATAGAGGGGCGCCCTACGAGCAGTACTTC.

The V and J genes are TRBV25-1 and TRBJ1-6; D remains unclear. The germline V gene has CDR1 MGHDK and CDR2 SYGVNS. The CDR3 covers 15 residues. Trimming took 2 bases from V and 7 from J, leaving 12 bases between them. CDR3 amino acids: CASSEVRGPNSPLHF. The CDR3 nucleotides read TGTGCCAGCAGTGAAGTCCGAGGGCCGAATTCACCCCTCCACTTT. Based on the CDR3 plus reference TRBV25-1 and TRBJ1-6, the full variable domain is EADIYQTPRYLVIGTGKKITLECSQTMGHDKMYWYQQDPGMELHLIHYSYGVNSTEKGDLSSESTVSRIRTEHFPLTLESARPSHTSQYLCASSEVRGPNSPLHFGNGTRLTVT.